This TCR beta chain derives from a study of blood T cell repertoires in COVID-19. Data came from immunoSEQ multiplex PCR; TCRdb stores just in-frame clones and leaves some out. The table has approximately 330,000 clones, roughly 90% seen once; the top ten hold about 8.4%. Participants were placed into cohorts based on the clinical history they reported. This CDR3 is 13 amino acids long. Trimming cost V 10 bases and J 6 bases; bases outside gene matches: 6. CDR1 is MNHEY and CDR2 is SVGAGI in the germline V gene. The sequencing input was PBMCs or T cells enriched from blood (not recorded which). The chain is built from TRBV6-5 and TRBJ1-6; 7 bases line up with TRBD1. The clonotype originates from a woman aged 25 to 39 who had recovered from COVID-19. The CDR3 spells CATTRDSNSPLHF. DNA of the CDR3: TGTGCCACCACCCGGGACAGTAATTCACCCCTCCACTTT.